The 17 T cell receptor beta chains reported below all come from one sample, sequenced in a study of cytomegalovirus exposure and HLA in healthy donors. With 60 Vbeta and 13 Jbeta primers, the PCR was carried out. The protocol was immunoSEQ multiplex PCR, while the TCRdb copy is restricted to in-frame clones and leaves out a portion. The sample holds approximately 150,000 clones, under 70% seen once. Material for sequencing was PBMCs. These receptors originate from a man aged 25-40 years in good health and CMV-seropositive.

This clone has more than one count but fewer than ten. The chain recombines TRBV7-6 with TRBJ2-1; D might be TRBD1 (5 bases). Trimming pared 8 bases from V and 0 bases from J, leaving 11 bases between. Germline V gene data show CDR1 as SGHVS and CDR2 as FNYEAQ. The length of the CDR3 is 14 residues. CDR3 region: CASSGDSSYNEQFF. CDR3 bases: TGTGCCAGCTCCGGCGACAGCTCCTACAATGAGCAGTTCTTC.

V usage is TRBV27 and J usage is TRBJ2-2, with TRBD2 matching over 7 bases. This CDR3 region has 17 residues. Losses at the gene ends were 3 bases for V and 1 base for J; bases not matched to a gene: 8. Looked up from germline, CDR1 is MNHEY and CDR2 is SMNVEV (reference sequence). CDR3 coding DNA: TGTGCCAGCAGTTTCGGGGGTAAGCGGGGGAACACCGGGGAGCTGTTTTTT. It specifies CASSFGGKRGNTGELFF.

The chain carries TRBV30 and TRBJ2-2, with D tentatively TRBD2 (6 bases). This CDR3 region has 16 residues. Germline V gene lookup returns CDR1 GTSNPN and CDR2 SVGIG (reference sequence). Trimming took 1 base from V and 4 from J, leaving 16 bases between them. This chain's CDR3 is CAWSDSGSSSTGELFF. The CDR3 bases are TGTGCCTGGAGTGATTCCGGGAGTTCGAGCACCGGGGAGCTGTTTTTT.

There are a few counts of this clone. The chain couples TRBV2 to TRBJ1-1, with TRBD1 matching 10 bases. Per the germline V gene, CDR1 is SNHLY and CDR2 is FYNNEI. This CDR3 comprises 17 residues. V trimming: 4 bases; J trimming: 0 bases; junction bases outside the gene matches: 8. The CDR3 sequence: CASSARTGGVMNTEAFF. The CDR3 region has the DNA TGTGCCAGCAGTGCAAGGACAGGGGGGGTTATGAACACTGAAGCTTTCTTT.

The CDR3 reads CASSLSAGVSLGNEQFF. The CDR3 nucleotides read TGCGCCAGCAGCCTCTCGGCAGGGGTTTCTTTAGGCAATGAGCAGTTCTTC. The chain joins TRBV5-1 to TRBJ2-1; tentative D call: TRBD1 (6 bases). Per the germline V gene, CDR1 is SGHRS and CDR2 is YFSETQ. V was pared by 4 bases and J by 6 bases, with 23 bases between. This CDR3 region has 17 residues.

This sequence joins TRBV4-2 and TRBJ2-1, with unresolved D. From germline, CDR1 is LGHNA and CDR2 YNFKEQ. V lost 0 bases and J 5 bases, leaving 8 bases between the germline ends. The CDR3 contains 14 residues. The CDR3 loop is CASSQEQAHNEQFF. The CDR3 DNA follows: TGTGCCAGCAGCCAAGAACAAGCGCACAATGAGCAGTTCTTC.

The V call is TRBV10-1, the J call TRBJ2-1; D is possibly TRBD2 (6 bases). V was clipped by 6 bases and J by 0 bases, with 9 bases between them. Per the germline V gene, CDR1 is WNHNN and CDR2 is SYGVQD (reference sequence). This CDR3 contains 14 residues. The CDR3 sequence: CASSGGSSYNEQFF. The CDR3 nucleotides read TGCGCCAGCAGCGGGGGAAGCTCCTACAATGAGCAGTTCTTC.

This clone was counted a few times. This sequence joins TRBV7-3 and TRBJ2-2; a weak D match, TRBD2 (5 bases). The CDR3 covers 16 residues. Trimming took 1 base from V and 0 from J, leaving 9 bases between them. CDR1 SGHTA and CDR2 FQGTGA come from the germline V gene. The CDR3 DNA sequence: TGTGCCAGCAGCTTAAATGCGGGTGCGAACACCGGGGAGCTGTTTTTT. Translation: CASSLNAGANTGELFF.

The DNA of the CDR3 is TGTGCCATCATGAGCGGAGAAGGGATTGATGAGCAGTTCTTC. Translated: CAIMSGEGIDEQFF. The rearrangement uses TRBV10-3 and TRBJ2-1; the D gene is possibly TRBD2 (5 bases). Trimming shortened V by 7 bases and J by 8 bases, and 18 bases separated the two germline ends. The length of the CDR3 is 14 residues. CDR1 is ENHRY, CDR2 SYGVKD, per germline.

The chain recombines TRBV5-4 with TRBJ2-3, with 7 bases lining up with TRBD2. Per germline, CDR1 SGHNT and CDR2 YYREEE (reference sequence). V shed 4 bases and J 0 bases; nucleotides not matched to a gene: 8. This CDR3 is 16 amino acids long. The CDR3 loop is CASSPTSSHSTDTQYF. The CDR3 bases are TGTGCCAGCAGCCCGACTAGCTCCCATAGCACAGATACGCAGTATTTT.

The gene calls are TRBV7-6 and TRBJ1-3; 8 bases map to TRBD1. Looked up from germline, CDR1 is SGHVS and CDR2 is FNYEAQ. The CDR3 contains 15 residues. Trimming took 5 bases from V and 2 from J; bases not matched to a gene: 5. This CDR3 reads CASSESDRAGNTIYF. The CDR3 DNA reads as TGTGCCAGCAGCGAATCGGACAGGGCTGGAAACACCATATATTTT.

The CDR3 is CAWSVGGATTEAFF. The CDR3 nucleotides read TGTGCCTGGAGTGTAGGGGGGGCGACCACTGAAGCTTTCTTT. The chain has TRBV30 and TRBJ1-1; D possibly corresponds to TRBD1 (6 bases). This CDR3 has 14 residues. Germline loops: CDR1 GTSNPN, CDR2 SVGIG (reference sequence). The V end was cut by 0 bases, the J end by 4 bases, with 12 bases between.

V gene TRBV4-1 combines with J gene TRBJ2-5; the D is unclear. The end of the DNA fits TRBJ2-7 better, so the J call may be wrong. Germline V gene data show CDR1 as MGHRA and CDR2 as YSYEKL. This CDR3 has 16 residues. The CDR3 DNA sequence: TGCGCCAGCAGCCACGCTCCGGCCCTTAGCTCCTACGAGCAGTACTTC. Its protein is CASSHAPALSSYEQYF.

The J gene is TRBJ1-5, the V gene TRBV7-8; 7 bases map to TRBD1. J was trimmed by 8 bases and V by 7 bases; bases with no gene match: 8. CDR1 and CDR2 from the germline V gene are SGHVS and FQNEAQ. The CDR3 covers 13 residues. The CDR3 DNA reads TGTGCCAGCACCAAATACAGGGGCGAGCCCCAGCATTTT. It yields the protein CASTKYRGEPQHF.

The V call is TRBV10-3, the J call TRBJ2-6; 7 nucleotides align to TRBD1. The CDR3 covers 16 residues. J was trimmed by 2 bases and V by 7 bases; bases with no gene match: 8. CDR1 and CDR2 (germline): ENHRY, SYGVKD. CDR3 coding DNA: TGTGCCATCAATCCACAGGGGCTCGCTGGGGCCAACGTCCTGACTTTC. Residues: CAINPQGLAGANVLTF.

The rearrangement links TRBV4-2 to TRBJ2-7; TRBD2 matches at 7 bases. The CDR3 sequence is 17 residues long. J lost 2 bases, V lost 0 bases, and 10 bases had no gene match. Per the germline V gene, CDR1 is LGHNA and CDR2 is YNFKEQ. The chain's CDR3 is CASSQELGGGGAYEQYF. For the CDR3, the DNA is TGTGCCAGCAGCCAAGAATTAGGTGGCGGGGGTGCCTACGAGCAGTACTTC.

Worth noting for this clone: Mismatch with germline at one junction end may stem from a read error. This rearrangement joins TRBV7-9 to TRBJ2-1; D gene ambiguous. The CDR3 runs 16 residues. Germline CDR1 reads SEHNR; CDR2 reads FQNEAQ (reference sequence). The CDR3 reads CSSSFGVVASYNEQFF. The CDR3 DNA reads as TGTTCCAGCAGCTTCGGTGTGGTAGCTTCCTACAATGAGCAGTTCTTC. The complete variable domain, with remaining parts taken from reference TRBV7-9 and TRBJ2-1, reads DTGVSQNPRHKITKRGQNVTFRCDPISEHNRLYWYRQTLGQGPEFLTYFQNEAQLEKSRLLSDRFSAERPKGSFSTLEIQRTEQGDSAMYLCSSSFGVVASYNEQFFGPGTRLTVL.